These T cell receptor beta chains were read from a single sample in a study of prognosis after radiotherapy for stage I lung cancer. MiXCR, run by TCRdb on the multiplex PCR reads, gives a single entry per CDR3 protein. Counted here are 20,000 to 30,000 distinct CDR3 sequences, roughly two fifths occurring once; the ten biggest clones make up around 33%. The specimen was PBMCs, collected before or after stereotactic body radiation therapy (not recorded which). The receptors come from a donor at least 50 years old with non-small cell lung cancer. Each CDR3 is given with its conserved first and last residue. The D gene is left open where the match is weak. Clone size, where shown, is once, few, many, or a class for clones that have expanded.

CASSSSGAGNSPLHF | TGTGCCAGTAGTTCTTCAGGGGCGGGTAATTCACCCCTCCACTTT | TRBV19 | NA | TRBJ1-6 | few
CASSLQGRGSNQPQHF | TGTGCCAGCAGCCTACAGGGGAGAGGGAGCAATCAGCCCCAGCATTTT | TRBV5-6 | TRBD1 | TRBJ1-5 | NA
CASSERASSSYNEQFF | TGCGCCAGCAGTGAGAGGGCCTCGAGCTCCTACAATGAGCAGTTCTTC | TRBV10-2 | NA | TRBJ2-1 | many
CASSESQGVPEAFF | TGTGCCAGCAGTGAATCCCAGGGTGTCCCTGAAGCTTTCTTT | TRBV6-1 | NA | TRBJ1-1 | many
CASSLGLAGVEEQYF | TGTGCCAGCAGCTTAGGACTAGCGGGAGTAGAAGAGCAGTACTTC | TRBV11-3 | TRBD2 | TRBJ2-7 | medium-sized
CASRQGQHNEKLFF | TGTGCCAGCAGGCAAGGACAGCATAATGAAAAACTGTTTTTT | TRBV7-9 | NA | TRBJ1-4 | many
CASSSEASGRGPNTGELFF | TGTGCCAGCAGTTCGGAGGCTAGCGGGAGGGGGCCAAACACCGGGGAGCTGTTTTTT | TRBV27 | TRBD2 | TRBJ2-2 | NA
CASRTGLREQYF | TGTGCCAGCAGAACAGGGTTGCGCGAGCAGTACTTC | TRBV6-1 | NA | TRBJ2-7 | NA
CASILLSGGGPPYEQYF | TGTGCCAGCATTCTCCTCTCCGGGGGGGGCCCCCCATACGAGCAGTACTTC | TRBV28 | TRBD2 | TRBJ2-7 | once
CATRAGAPNTEAFF | TGTGCCACCAGGGCGGGCGCACCGAACACTGAAGCTTTCTTT | TRBV24-1 | NA | TRBJ1-1 | many
CASSLERGSNEQFF | TGTGCCAGCAGCTTAGAGCGGGGTAGTAATGAGCAGTTCTTC | TRBV7-9 | TRBD2 | TRBJ2-1 | many
CASSRGGNNEQFF | TGTGCCAGCAGCCGGGGAGGTAACAATGAGCAGTTCTTC | TRBV11-2 | NA | TRBJ2-1 | medium-sized
CSASGGAKTQYF | TGCAGTGCTAGCGGGGGGGCGAAGACCCAGTACTTC | TRBV20-1 | TRBD2 | TRBJ2-5 | NA